This TCR beta chain was sequenced during a study of shared clonotypes between healthy human individuals. With 0 bases removed from V and 0 bases from J, the gap between germline ends came to 13 bases. CDR3 length: 17 residues. Germline lookup yields CDR1 MGHRA and CDR2 YSYEKL. Note on this clone: What it binds is not known.

TCRdb's copy holds only in-frame clones and misses some; the assay was immunoSEQ multiplex PCR. The repertoire holds approximately 640,000 clones, with around 72% as singletons. General observations from the study: Rarefaction exposed incomplete sorted-subset sequencing despite large depth. Estimated richness values were generally larger in naive subsets than in memory subsets.

This TCR was sampled from a woman in her twenties or thirties in good health. The sequencing input was memory CD4+ T cells sorted from blood. This sample's subset: CD45RA-negative fraction. This chain links TRBV4-1 with TRBJ2-3; D is possibly TRBD2 (5 bases). Here the CDR3 reads CASSQEGERRSTDTQYF. Written as DNA, the CDR3 is TGCGCCAGCAGCCAAGAGGGTGAGCGGAGGAGCACAGATACGCAGTATTTT.